The 26 T cell receptor beta chains in this list originate from one sample, sequenced in a study of T cell changes during pregnancy in multiple sclerosis (dated by TCRdb to between 2018 and 2021). The library was prepared using the immunoSEQ multiplex PCR assay. TCRdb limited this immuneACCESS table to in-frame rearrangements with V and J called. A share of clones is missing; checked studies link under half to unresolved V genes, and the rest is unexplained. This sample comprises fewer than 40,000 clones, about nine tenths of them detected only once. The ten largest clones capture about 0.37% of the sample. The source was CD4+ T cells from peripheral blood mononuclear cells, collected after pregnancy. Source of these receptors: a female donor in good health, enrolled as a control in a pregnancy study.

J is TRBJ1-4 and V is TRBV25-1, with D maybe TRBD1 (6 bases). Germline V gene data show CDR1 as MGHDK and CDR2 as SYGVNS. This CDR3 region has 16 residues. Trimming cost V 6 bases and J 4 bases, with 18 bases left between them. CDR3 amino acids: CASRPTPGVGNEKLFF. CDR3 bases: TGTGCCAGCAGACCAACTCCAGGGGTGGGTAATGAAAAACTGTTTTTT. Drawing the rest from reference TRBV25-1 and TRBJ1-4, the complete variable domain is EADIYQTPRYLVIGTGKKITLECSQTMGHDKMYWYQQDPGMELHLIHYSYGVNSTEKGDLSSESTVSRIRTEHFPLTLESARPSHTSQYLCASRPTPGVGNEKLFFGSGTQLSVL.

The gene calls are TRBV25-1 and TRBJ1-2; TRBD1 matches 8 bases. There are 14 residues in the CDR3. Germline trimming cut 3 bases from V and 8 bases from J; bases unmatched to any gene: 8. Germline V gene data show CDR1 as MGHDK and CDR2 as SYGVNS. This chain's CDR3 is CASSEGQGAWGYTF. Written as DNA, the CDR3 is TGTGCCAGCAGTGAGGGTCAGGGGGCTTGGGGCTACACCTTC.

The chain recombines TRBV7-9 with TRBJ2-7; TRBD2 matches at 7 bases. CDR3 size: 16 residues. With V trimmed by 0 bases and J by 0 bases, 5 bases remained unmatched. Germline CDR1 and CDR2: SEHNR and FQNEAQ (reference sequence). In nucleotides, the CDR3 is TGTGCCAGCAGCTTAGCGCCCGGGACTACCTCCTACGAGCAGTACTTC. It specifies CASSLAPGTTSYEQYF.

The chain carries TRBV5-8 and TRBJ2-7; D is perhaps TRBD2 (6 bases). V lost 0 bases to trimming and J lost 5 bases, with 9 bases between them. This CDR3 is 13 amino acids long. Germline assignment: CDR1 SGHTS and CDR2 YDEGEE. The CDR3: CASSLVAVDEQYF. The CDR3, as DNA: TGTGCCAGCAGCTTGGTAGCGGTGGACGAGCAGTACTTC.

The chain uses TRBV4-3 and TRBJ1-2; D uncertain. Between the trimmed V and J ends, which lost 0 bases and 3 bases, there was a span of 11 bases. Germline V lookup: CDR1 LGHNA, CDR2 YSLEER. The CDR3 is 15 amino acids. The CDR3 loop is CASSQEAGSDYGYTF. In DNA form, the CDR3 reads TGCGCCAGCAGCCAAGAGGCGGGTTCGGACTATGGCTACACCTTC.

The chain employs TRBV5-1 and TRBJ2-1, with a weak D call TRBD2 (6 bases). The CDR3 runs 16 residues. With 4 bases removed from V and 0 bases from J, the gap between germline ends came to 14 bases. CDR1 is SGHRS and CDR2 is YFSETQ in the germline V gene. The CDR3 spells CASSPPERVSYNEQFF. CDR3 DNA: TGCGCCAGCAGCCCCCCCGAGCGGGTCTCCTACAATGAGCAGTTCTTC.

V and J are TRBV6-1 and TRBJ2-7; D is unclear. Germline V gene data show CDR1 as MNHNS and CDR2 as SASEGT. The length of the CDR3 is 14 residues. V was clipped by 5 bases and J by 3 bases, with 14 bases between them. The CDR3 protein is CASSPTETVYEQYF. In nucleotides, the CDR3 is TGTGCCAGCAGTCCCACAGAAACGGTCTACGAGCAGTACTTC.

The chain couples TRBV28 to TRBJ2-6; tentative D call: TRBD1 (5 bases). V lost 6 bases to trimming and J lost 3 bases, with 27 bases between them. The CDR3 loop spans 20 amino acids. Germline V lookup: CDR1 MDHEN, CDR2 SYDVKM. In DNA form, the CDR3 reads TGTGCCAGCAGACCTCCTCCAGGGTTATCAAGTTTGGGTGGGGCCAACGTCCTGACTTTC. Protein: CASRPPPGLSSLGGANVLTF.

V is TRBV9 and J is TRBJ2-7, with 7 bases lining up with TRBD1. CDR1 is SGDLS and CDR2 is YYNGEE in the germline V gene. The ends lost 4 bases at V and 2 bases at J; junction bases unmatched: 9. The CDR3 covers 15 residues. The CDR3 DNA sequence: TGTGCCAGCAGCAACCGGGACAGCCAAACCTACGAGCAGTACTTC. It yields the protein CASSNRDSQTYEQYF.

J is TRBJ2-7 and V is TRBV4-1; D gene uncertain. This CDR3 contains 15 residues. CDR1 and CDR2 (germline): MGHRA, YSYEKL. Trimming took 0 bases from V and 2 from J, leaving 11 bases between them. The CDR3 nucleotides read TGCGCCAGCAGCCAAGATTTGGGCAGAGCCTACGAGCAGTACTTC. Residues: CASSQDLGRAYEQYF.

The genes are TRBV18 and TRBJ2-1; 8 bases map to TRBD2. The ends lost 5 bases at V and 0 bases at J; junction bases unmatched: 9. The CDR3 length is 17 residues. Germline V CDR1 and CDR2: KGHSH, LQKENI. In DNA form, the CDR3 reads TGTGCCAGCTCATCGACTACTAGCGGTAGCTCCTACAATGAGCAGTTCTTC. Protein sequence: CASSSTTSGSSYNEQFF.

The gene calls are TRBV5-8 and TRBJ2-5; the match to TRBD2 covers 7 bases. Germline lookup yields CDR1 SGHTS and CDR2 YDEGEE. The CDR3 is 13 residues long. V was clipped by 4 bases and J by 2 bases; unmatched bases: 2. CDR3 loop: CASSLSGQETQYF. The CDR3 region has the DNA TGTGCCAGCAGCCTTAGCGGGCAAGAGACCCAGTACTTC.

The V call is TRBV7-2, the J call TRBJ1-6, with TRBD1 as a possible D gene (5 bases). The CDR3 extends over 15 amino acids. Trimming cost V 1 base and J 7 bases, with 11 bases left between them. Germline CDR1 reads SGHTA; CDR2 reads FQGNSA. DNA of the CDR3: TGTGCCAGCAGCTTAGTCGCAGGGCAAAATTCACCCCTCCACTTT. Its translation is CASSLVAGQNSPLHF. The whole variable domain, filled in from reference TRBV7-2 and TRBJ1-6, reads GAGVSQSPSNKVTEKGKDVELRCDPISGHTALYWYRQSLGQGLEFLIYFQGNSAPDKSGLPSDRFSAERTGGSVSTLTIQRTQQEDSAVYLCASSLVAGQNSPLHFGNGTRLTVT.

The chain is built from TRBV10-3 and TRBJ1-3; a possible D gene is TRBD1 (6 bases). Per germline, CDR1 ENHRY and CDR2 SYGVKD. CDR3 length equals 16 residues. V lost 5 bases and J 1 base, leaving 15 bases between the germline ends. The DNA of the CDR3 is TGTGCCATCAGTAACAAACAGGGTACATCTGGAAACACCATATATTTT. Translation gives CAISNKQGTSGNTIYF.

The chain combines TRBV19 with TRBJ2-5; TRBD1 is a possible D gene (5 bases). Germline V gene sequence: CDR1 LNHDA, CDR2 SQIVND (reference sequence). V gave up 5 bases and J gave up 1 base, with 11 bases separating them. The CDR3 length is 14 residues. The CDR3 nucleotides read TGTGCCAGTAGTTCCCACAGGTCCCAAGAGACCCAGTACTTC. It is translated as CASSSHRSQETQYF.

The chain recombines TRBV5-4 with TRBJ2-1; D gene ambiguous. Germline V CDR1 and CDR2: SGHNT, YYREEE (reference sequence). This CDR3 has 15 amino acids. Trimming took 3 bases from V and 10 from J, leaving 20 bases between them. The CDR3 DNA reads TGTGCCAGCAGCTCGAGACTGGATGTCCTAAGGGAGCAGTTCTTC. Translated: CASSSRLDVLREQFF.

The genes are TRBV28 and TRBJ1-1; D is perhaps TRBD1 (6 bases). The V end lost 3 bases, the J end lost 4 bases, and 12 bases lay between the germline ends. CDR1 and CDR2 (germline): MDHEN, SYDVKM. This CDR3 is built from 14 residues. CDR3 loop: CASSFRQVGTEAFF. The CDR3 DNA sequence: TGTGCCAGCAGTTTCAGACAGGTGGGCACTGAAGCTTTCTTT.

The chain employs TRBV7-6 and TRBJ1-5, with 10 bases fitting TRBD1. V shed 1 base and J 5 bases; nucleotides not matched to a gene: 2. The CDR3 has 15 amino acids. In germline, CDR1 is SGHVS, CDR2 FNYEAQ. The CDR3 region is CASSLGGTGDQPQHF. The CDR3 nucleotides are TGTGCCAGCAGCTTAGGTGGGACAGGGGATCAGCCCCAGCATTTT.

This clone was found a few times. The chain couples TRBV7-2 to TRBJ2-2, with D perhaps TRBD1 (6 bases). Germline V gene data show CDR1 as SGHTA and CDR2 as FQGNSA. The CDR3 is made up of 14 amino acids. Trimming left V 7 bases short and J 5 bases short, with 14 bases between. The CDR3 reads CASTKTGETGELFF. In DNA, the CDR3 is TGTGCCAGCACCAAGACAGGAGAGACCGGGGAGCTGTTTTTT. Based on the CDR3 plus reference TRBV7-2 and TRBJ2-2, the full variable domain is GAGVSQSPSNKVTEKGKDVELRCDPISGHTALYWYRQSLGQGLEFLIYFQGNSAPDKSGLPSDRFSAERTGGSVSTLTIQRTQQEDSAVYLCASTKTGETGELFFGEGSRLTVL.

The chain recombines TRBV18 with TRBJ2-1; D possibly corresponds to TRBD2 (5 bases). V was pared by 3 bases and J by 3 bases, with 12 bases between. Germline values: CDR1 KGHSH, CDR2 LQKENI. The CDR3 loop spans 15 amino acids. The CDR3 here is CASSPTGSYYNEQFF. The CDR3 DNA reads TGTGCCAGCTCACCGACGGGGTCCTACTACAATGAGCAGTTCTTC.

This chain uses TRBV10-3 with TRBJ1-1; D gene unclear. Germline CDR1 and CDR2: ENHRY and SYGVKD. The CDR3 is 12 amino acids. V was shortened by 2 bases and J by 7 bases, with 8 bases between the two germline ends. CDR3 loop: CAISEGRHEAFF. CDR3 in DNA: TGTGCCATCAGTGAGGGGAGGCATGAAGCTTTCTTT.

This chain links TRBV5-6 with TRBJ2-5, with D tentatively TRBD1 (7 bases). CDR3 length equals 14 residues. CDR1 is SGHDT, CDR2 YYEEEE, per germline. V gave up 0 bases and J gave up 7 bases, with 13 bases separating them. In nucleotides, the CDR3 is TGTGCCAGCAGCTTGGAGAGGGGGCGGGGGACCCAGTACTTC. This codes for CASSLERGRGTQYF.

DNA of the CDR3: TGTGCCACTAAGCTTCCGAACACTGAAGCTTTCTTT. This gives the protein CATKLPNTEAFF. The rearrangement links TRBV19 to TRBJ1-1; D call uncertain. The CDR3 sequence is 12 residues long. CDR1 and CDR2 (germline): LNHDA, SQIVND (reference sequence). With 10 bases removed from V and 1 base from J, the gap between germline ends came to 10 bases.

This clone appeared a single time. The CDR3 DNA reads TGTGCCAGCAGTACGACAGGGGGCCGAACTAATGAAAAACTGTTTTTT. Amino acids: CASSTTGGRTNEKLFF. This chain joins TRBV5-5 and TRBJ1-4; 10 bases line up with TRBD1. CDR3 length: 16 amino acids. Germline assignment: CDR1 SGHKS and CDR2 YYEKEE (reference sequence). V shed 5 bases, J shed 1 base, and the junction held 5 bases outside the gene matches.

This rearrangement joins TRBV27 to TRBJ2-7, with D tentatively TRBD2 (7 bases). The CDR3 runs to 15 residues. Trimming pared 2 bases from V and 5 bases from J, leaving 16 bases between. CDR1 MNHEY and CDR2 SMNVEV come from the germline V gene (reference sequence). In DNA, the CDR3 is TGTGCCAGCAGTTTAGAGGGGGGGAAATGGGACGAGCAGTACTTC. It yields the protein CASSLEGGKWDEQYF.

V is TRBV27 and J is TRBJ1-2, with 7 bases that match TRBD1. This CDR3 has 13 amino acids. Per the germline V gene, CDR1 is MNHEY and CDR2 is SMNVEV (reference sequence). V gave up 4 bases and J gave up 8 bases; unmatched junction bases: 7. The CDR3 spells CASSSTGVGGYTF. CDR3 DNA: TGTGCCAGCAGTTCCACAGGGGTAGGCGGCTACACCTTC.